The rows below give T cell receptor beta chains drawn from one sample of a study of tumor and adjacent non-tumor tissue in lung cancer. One entry per CDR3 protein results from TCRdb running MiXCR on the multiplex PCR reads. Here the sample spans approximately 68,000 distinct CDR3 sequences, 55% to 85% being singletons. Sequencing was carried out using lung tumor tissue. The origin of the receptors is a man aged 60 to 69 with non-small cell lung cancer. The CDR3 runs from the conserved cysteine through the conserved F or W. A D gene is named only where the DNA matches it firmly. A clone size is listed for some rows: how often the clone was seen (once, few, many), or a class if it is expanded.

v_call	d_call	j_call	clone_size	cdr3_nt	cdr3_aa
TRBV6-5	TRBD1	TRBJ2-7	NA	TGTGCCAACAGCCGCGACAGGGGTTACGAGCAGTACTTC	CANSRDRGYEQYF
TRBV5-4	TRBD1	TRBJ2-4	NA	TGTGCCAGCAGATTGGCCGGGACAGGGGGCATTCAGAACTTC	CASRLAGTGGIQNF
TRBV29-1	NA	TRBJ2-1	NA	TGCAGCGTTGAAATGTGGGGCAATGAGGAGTTCTTC	CSVEMWGNEEFF
TRBV6-4	TRBD1	TRBJ2-5	NA	TGTGCCAGCAGTAGGACAGGCGGAGAGACCCAGTACTTC	CASSRTGGETQYF
TRBV29-1	NA	TRBJ2-5	large	TGCAGCGTTGATGGGCATCTAGCGAGCCAAGAGACCCAGTACTTC	CSVDGHLASQETQYF
TRBV6-1	NA	TRBJ1-5	few	TGTGCCTGCAACCCCTCTCTGAGCAATCAGGCCCAGCACTTT	CACNPSLSNQAQHF
TRBV19	NA	TRBJ2-7	NA	TGTGCCAGTAGTGGACGTCAAGGAGACGAGCAGTACTTC	CASSGRQGDEQYF
TRBV6-2/TRBV6-3	TRBD1	TRBJ2-3	NA	TGTGCCAGTAGTTTTTCAGGGGGCATAGATACGCAGTATTTT	CASSFSGGIDTQYF
TRBV10-3	TRBD2	TRBJ2-7	many	TGTGCCATCAGTGAGTCGGCGAGCGGGACCTCGATTTTC	CAISESASGTSIF
TRBV20-1	NA	TRBJ2-3	NA	TGCAGTGCTCCTCCGGAGCAGAGCAATCAGCCCCAGTATTTT	CSAPPEQSNQPQYF
TRBV6-2/TRBV6-3	NA	TRBJ2-7	once	TGTGCCAGCAGTTACCGTGACACTAGATCCTACGATCAGTACTTC	CASSYRDTRSYDQYF
TRBV10-3	TRBD2	TRBJ2-6	NA	TGTGCAATCAGTGAACATGGAACTAGCGGGAGGGACTCTGTGACCAACGTCCTGACTTTC	CAISEHGTSGRDSVTNVLTF
TRBV5-6	NA	TRBJ2-6	NA	TGTGCCGGCAGCGGACAGCGAGACTCTGGGGCCATCGTCCTGACTTTC	CAGSGQRDSGAIVLTF
TRBV10-2	TRBD1	TRBJ1-5	medium-sized	TGCGCCAGCACTCGAAACAGGGGACAGCCCCAGCATTTT	CASTRNRGQPQHF
TRBV6-1	NA	TRBJ2-6	NA	TGTGCCAGCAGTGACAACTCTGGCGTCCTGACTTTC	CASSDNSGVLTF
TRBV2	NA	TRBJ2-2	NA	TGTGCCAGCAGCGCGGGACTGCGCACCGGGGAGCTGTTTTTT	CASSAGLRTGELFF
TRBV6-1	NA	TRBJ1-5	medium-sized	TGTGCCAGCAGTGAAAGTACAGGGCAGCAGCCCCAGCATTTT	CASSESTGQQPQHF
TRBV5-1	NA	TRBJ2-5	NA	TGCGCCGGCAGCTTGGCGATCGGCGACACCTCAAAAGAGACGCAGTACTTC	CAGSLAIGDTSKETQYF
TRBV6-2/TRBV6-3	NA	TRBJ2-2	NA	TGTGCCAGCAGTTACATAGGGTCCCCCGGGGAGCTGTTTTTT	CASSYIGSPGELFF
TRBV29-1	NA	TRBJ2-3	NA	TGCGACGGAGCCACAGATACGCAGTATTTT	CDGATDTQYF
TRBV12-3/TRBV12-4	NA	TRBJ1-3	NA	TGCGCCAGCGGTTTAGTATCGCGTGGAAACACCATATATTTT	CASGLVSRGNTIYF
TRBV7-9	NA	TRBJ2-5	NA	TGTGCCAGCAGTCTTAGAGGGCGCGGGACACTACAAGAGACCCAGTACTTC	CASSLRGRGTLQETQYF
TRBV20-1	NA	TRBJ2-4	NA	TGCAGTGCTAGAAATGTGATTGTAGCCAAAAACATTCAGTACTTC	CSARNVIVAKNIQYF
TRBV28	NA	TRBJ2-5	few	TGTGCCAGCATCCCCCGGGGTTCGATAACGCTAGAGACCCAGTACTTC	CASIPRGSITLETQYF
TRBV11-3	NA	TRBJ2-5	NA	TGTGCCAATAGCTTAGCCCCGGACAGTCAAGAGACCCAGTACTTC	CANSLAPDSQETQYF
TRBV20-1	TRBD2	TRBJ2-1	NA	TGCAGTGCCGGAGGGCCTAGCGGGATTTTGAATGAACAGTTCTTC	CSAGGPSGILNEQFF
TRBV5-6	TRBD1	TRBJ2-7	few	TGTGCCAGCAGCTTCGGGACAGTGACCTACGAGCAGTACTTC	CASSFGTVTYEQYF
TRBV12-3/TRBV12-4	NA	TRBJ1-6	NA	TGTGCCAGCAGTATTAGCCAGGGAAACGGTAATTCACCCCTCCACTTT	CASSISQGNGNSPLHF
TRBV20-1	TRBD1	TRBJ2-7	NA	TGCAGTGTTTCCACAGGGGACGGCAAGCAGTACTTC	CSVSTGDGKQYF
TRBV5-4	TRBD2	TRBJ2-1	NA	TGTGCCAGCAGCGCTAGCGGGGGTGGGTATGAGCAGTTCTTC	CASSASGGGYEQFF
TRBV6-5	NA	TRBJ1-1	NA	TGTACCAGCAGCCGAGAGGGAAGCACTGAAGCTTTCTTT	CTSSREGSTEAFF
TRBV20-1	TRBD1	TRBJ1-5	few	TGCAGTGTGTACTCCGGGACAGGACATAAGCACCAGCATTTT	CSVYSGTGHKHQHF
TRBV20-1	NA	TRBJ2-3	NA	TGCAGTGCCCCGGGGCCCCGCACAGATAAGCGGTATTTT	CSAPGPRTDKRYF
TRBV6-2/TRBV6-3	TRBD1	TRBJ1-5	NA	TGTGCCAAGAGTTACGGGACAGGGAGCAATCAGCCCCAGCATTTT	CAKSYGTGSNQPQHF
TRBV6-1	TRBD1	TRBJ1-2	NA	TGTGCCAGCAGTGTCGCAGCAGGGGGGGTCTATGGCTACGCCTTC	CASSVAAGGVYGYAF
TRBV6-2/TRBV6-3	NA	TRBJ2-2	NA	TGTGCCAGCAGGTACTCACGAGGAGGGGATCTGTTCTTT	CASRYSRGGDLFF
TRBV7-9	TRBD2	TRBJ2-3	few	TGTACCAGCAGCCTCGGAACTAGCGGGAGGGCTACGCAGTATTTT	CTSSLGTSGRATQYF
TRBV28	TRBD1	TRBJ2-5	many	TGTGCCAGCAGGACACCGGGACAGGGTGAGACCCAGTACTTC	CASRTPGQGETQYF
TRBV6-1	NA	TRBJ2-1	NA	TGTGCCAACAGTGCTTACGTTGAGCAGTTCTTC	CANSAYVEQFF
TRBV6-1	NA	TRBJ2-7	NA	TGTGCCAGCAGTGAAGGGGGCTACGAGCAGCGCTTC	CASSEGGYEQRF
TRBV6-5	TRBD1	TRBJ2-7	NA	TGTGCCAGCAGGCCCGACAGGGGCCTACAATTCTACGAGCAGTACTTC	CASRPDRGLQFYEQYF
TRBV29-1	TRBD1	TRBJ2-7	NA	TGTAGCGCTATGGACAGGCCCTACGAGCAGTACTTC	CSAMDRPYEQYF
TRBV20-1	TRBD1	TRBJ1-2	NA	TGCAGTGCTAGAGCCGCCGACAGGGCCAACAATGGCTACACCTTC	CSARAADRANNGYTF
TRBV10-2	NA	TRBJ2-7	many	TGCGCCAGCAGTGATATAAGGAGCTACGAGCAGTACTTC	CASSDIRSYEQYF
TRBV13	TRBD1	TRBJ2-7	many	TGTGCCAGCAGCGAAAGCGGGACAGGGCGCGAGCAGTACTTC	CASSESGTGREQYF
TRBV20-1	TRBD2	TRBJ2-1	NA	TGCAGTGCTAGTGGCGGGACTAGCCTTAATGAGAACTTCTTC	CSASGGTSLNENFF
TRBV20-1	NA	TRBJ1-2	NA	TGCAGTGCTAGACCTGAGTCAGGGAATGACCCCTATGGTTACACCTTC	CSARPESGNDPYGYTF
TRBV24-1	NA	TRBJ1-2	NA	TGTGCCACCAGTGTAACAGACAACTATGGCTACACCTTC	CATSVTDNYGYTF
TRBV20-1	NA	TRBJ1-1	NA	TGCAGTGGCCCCTTTAGTGGGTCTGAAGCTTTCTTT	CSGPFSGSEAFF
TRBV5-4	NA	TRBJ2-7	NA	TGTGCTAGCAGCTTGGGTTACGAGCGGTACTTC	CASSLGYERYF
TRBV20-1	TRBD2	TRBJ2-3	NA	TGCAGTGCTAGAGATCCCCACGGGAGGAGCACAGATACGCAATATTTT	CSARDPHGRSTDTQYF
TRBV20-1	NA	TRBJ2-7	many	TGCAGTGGATTAGCGGAGAAGTCCTACGAGCAGTACTTC	CSGLAEKSYEQYF
TRBV6-1	NA	TRBJ2-2	medium-sized	TGTGCCAGCACTCCCAGCCCACCCCGGGCGAACACCGGGGAGCTGTTTTTT	CASTPSPPRANTGELFF
TRBV20-1	NA	TRBJ2-3	NA	TGCAGTGCCCCAACTAGTGGGAGGGCCGGGACAGATACGCAGTTTTTT	CSAPTSGRAGTDTQFF
TRBV29-1	NA	TRBJ2-2	NA	TGCAGCGTGCCCGGCAGTCAGACCGGGGAGCTGTTGTTT	CSVPGSQTGELLF
TRBV6-5	TRBD2	TRBJ2-7	NA	TGTGCCGGCGGTTACTCAAGGCGGGAGACGGCCAAGCAGTACTTC	CAGGYSRRETAKQYF
TRBV6-5	TRBD1	TRBJ1-1	NA	TGTGCCAGCAGTTACTCCCACAGGGGTGGGGCAGACGCTTTCTTT	CASSYSHRGGADAFF
TRBV28	TRBD1	TRBJ1-5	NA	TGTGTCAGCAGTCGCGACAGGGGGGTAGGTCAGCCACAGCATTTT	CVSSRDRGVGQPQHF
TRBV6-2/TRBV6-3	NA	TRBJ2-3	NA	TGTGTCAGCAGGCAGTGCACAGATACGAAGTATTTT	CVSRQCTDTKYF
TRBV6-5	NA	TRBJ2-1	few	TGTGCCAGCTGTGGGGCGCGTTCTTACAATGAGCTGTTCTTC	CASCGARSYNELFF